What follows are 26 T cell receptor beta chains derived from one specimen sequenced in a study of shared T cell receptors in the human thymus. The table came from immunoSEQ multiplex PCR; TCRdb's copy has only in-frame clones and leaves some out. Of about 380,000 clones in the sample, about 95% were seen once. The sequenced sample consisted of thymocytes. These receptors were collected from a human donor.

V usage is TRBV7-9 and J usage is TRBJ1-1; 9 nucleotides match TRBD1. Germline V gene data show CDR1 as SEHNR and CDR2 as FQNEAQ (reference sequence). The length of the CDR3 is 15 residues. The trim removed 5 bases at V and 5 bases at J, leaving 9 bases unmatched. The CDR3, as DNA: TGTGCCAGCAGCGCCAGAGGACAGGGGAGGACTGAAGCTTTCTTT. Amino acids: CASSARGQGRTEAFF.

The chain is built from TRBV10-2 and TRBJ2-2; 8 positions agree with TRBD2. This CDR3 has 17 residues. V lost 5 bases, J lost 3 bases, and 11 bases stayed unmatched. Looked up from germline, CDR1 is WSHSY and CDR2 is SAAADI. CDR3 sequence: CASSPLWREDDTGELFF. The CDR3 region has the DNA TGCGCCAGCAGTCCCCTTTGGCGGGAGGACGACACCGGGGAGCTGTTTTTT.

The V gene is TRBV6-1, the J gene TRBJ1-4; D is undetermined. Germline values: CDR1 MNHNS, CDR2 SASEGT. V was cut by 0 bases and J by 4 bases, with 18 bases left in between. The CDR3 runs to 18 residues. The CDR3 DNA sequence: TGTGCCAGCAGTGAAGCGGGAGCGGCGGGCCATATTAATGAAAAACTGTTTTTT. Translation gives CASSEAGAAGHINEKLFF.

The gene calls are TRBV14 and TRBJ2-2, with no clear D. Germline assignment: CDR1 SGHDN and CDR2 FVKESK. This CDR3 region has 13 residues. V lost 3 bases and J lost 0, with 2 bases in between. The CDR3 region is CASSHTNTGELFF. The CDR3 DNA sequence: TGTGCCAGCAGCCATACGAACACCGGGGAGCTGTTTTTT.

This rearrangement joins TRBV28 to TRBJ2-2; 11 bases map to TRBD2. The CDR3 sequence is 15 residues long. Germline CDR1 reads MDHEN; CDR2 reads SYDVKM. V shed 5 bases and J 7 bases; nucleotides not matched to a gene: 6. The CDR3 coding sequence is TGTGCCAGCAGTCTGCCTAGCGGGAGGTTCGGGGAGCTGTTTTTT. It is translated as CASSLPSGRFGELFF.

The chain couples TRBV5-1 to TRBJ1-4; 7 bases align to TRBD1. The CDR3 loop spans 16 amino acids. Germline-derived CDR1 and CDR2 are SGHRS and YFSETQ. The junction had 7 bases not matched to a gene; V was cut back by 0 bases and J by 5 bases. DNA of the CDR3: TGCGCCAGCAGCTTGGGGGACAGCCAAGGAAATGAAAAACTGTTTTTT. Its protein product is CASSLGDSQGNEKLFF. The full variable domain, its missing parts supplied by reference TRBV5-1 and TRBJ1-4, is KAGVTQTPRYLIKTRGQQVTLSCSPISGHRSVSWYQQTPGQGLQFLFEYFSETQRNKGNFPGRFSGRQFSNSRSEMNVSTLELGDSALYLCASSLGDSQGNEKLFFGSGTQLSVL.

V is TRBV4-2 and J is TRBJ2-3, with D perhaps matching TRBD2 (6 bases). This CDR3 comprises 18 residues. Germline lookup yields CDR1 LGHNA and CDR2 YNFKEQ. Trimming took 4 bases from V and 4 from J, leaving 24 bases between them. CDR3: CASSRVTDYPIAPDTQYF. As DNA, the CDR3 is TGTGCCAGCAGCCGAGTGACGGACTATCCTATAGCCCCAGATACGCAGTATTTT.

This chain uses TRBV11-3 with TRBJ2-4, with TRBD1 identical over 9 bases. CDR1 and CDR2 from the germline V gene are SGHNT and YENEEA. Losses at the gene ends were 5 bases for V and 1 base for J; bases not matched to a gene: 3. The length of the CDR3 is 15 residues. CDR3 bases: TGTGCCAGCAGCACTGGACAGGGGGCCAAAAACATTCAGTACTTC. Its protein product is CASSTGQGAKNIQYF.

The V and J genes are TRBV6-6 and TRBJ2-7; D may be TRBD2 (5 bases). Germline V CDR1 and CDR2: MNHNY, SVGAGI (reference sequence). This CDR3 comprises 15 residues. With 1 base removed from V and 3 bases from J, the gap between germline ends came to 13 bases. The CDR3: CASSYFGERIYEQYF. The CDR3 coding sequence is TGTGCCAGCAGTTACTTCGGGGAACGGATCTACGAGCAGTACTTC.

The chain links TRBV11-3 to TRBJ2-7; 9 nucleotides align to TRBD1. Germline V gene lookup returns CDR1 SGHNT and CDR2 YENEEA. The CDR3 is 16 residues long. J was trimmed by 4 bases and V by 5 bases; bases with no gene match: 12. CDR3 bases: TGTGCCAGCAGCCAGACCCGGGGGACAGGGCTTTACGAGCAGTACTTC. Its protein product is CASSQTRGTGLYEQYF.

The chain carries TRBV2 and TRBJ2-7; 7 bases fit TRBD2. The V gene end was trimmed by 0 bases and the J gene end by 2 bases; junction bases not matched to a gene: 16. The germline gives CDR1 SNHLY, CDR2 FYNNEI. The CDR3 runs 19 residues. CDR3 protein: CASSEANYVGTTTTYEQYF. The CDR3 nucleotides read TGTGCCAGCAGTGAAGCGAATTATGTTGGGACTACTACAACCTACGAGCAGTACTTC.

The CDR3 sequence is CASSPGSLSSYEQYF. CDR3 coding DNA: TGTGCCAGCAGTCCAGGATCCTTGAGCTCCTACGAGCAGTACTTC. This chain uses TRBV6-6 with TRBJ2-7, with D uncertain. The CDR3 extends over 15 amino acids. The V gene lost 5 bases and the J gene lost 0 bases, with 14 bases spanning the gap. Germline CDR1 reads MNHNY; CDR2 reads SVGAGI (reference sequence).

The chain couples TRBV19 to TRBJ1-5; possibly TRBD1 for D (6 bases). This CDR3 comprises 16 residues. CDR1 is LNHDA, CDR2 SQIVND, per germline (reference sequence). The V end was cut by 3 bases, the J end by 7 bases, with 19 bases between. The CDR3: CASSMEYRDFSQPQHF. CDR3 sequence (DNA): TGTGCCAGTAGTATGGAATACAGGGATTTCAGCCAGCCCCAGCATTTT.

This clone was counted a single time. The chain recombines TRBV5-1 with TRBJ2-5; D is unresolved. This CDR3 is 16 amino acids long. V lost 0 bases and J 7 bases, leaving 19 bases between the germline ends. Germline V gene sequence: CDR1 SGHRS, CDR2 YFSETQ. The chain's CDR3 is CASSLGERLLNGTQYF. DNA for the CDR3: TGCGCCAGCAGCTTGGGAGAGCGCTTACTCAACGGGACCCAGTACTTC.

The rearrangement joins TRBV5-1 to TRBJ2-1; D might be TRBD2 (6 bases). Germline V gene data show CDR1 as SGHRS and CDR2 as YFSETQ. The CDR3 runs 18 residues. The V end was cut by 4 bases, the J end by 6 bases, with 26 bases between. The CDR3 spells CASSPVGAGIRVPNEQFF. CDR3 nucleotide sequence: TGCGCCAGCAGCCCGGTAGGAGCGGGTATTCGAGTCCCCAATGAGCAGTTCTTC.

The chain joins TRBV30 to TRBJ2-1; a weak D match, TRBD1 (6 bases). The CDR3 extends over 12 amino acids. The germline V gene has CDR1 GTSNPN and CDR2 SVGIG (reference sequence). Trimming took off 3 bases at V and 8 bases at J, with 11 bases between the two ends. CDR3 in DNA: TGTGCCTGGAGCCAAGGGGGAGATGAGCAGTTCTTC. It encodes CAWSQGGDEQFF.

To note about this clone: The junction departs from germline at one end; a sequencing error may be responsible. The same CDR3 is also encoded by other DNA sequences in this sample. The chain is built from TRBV25-1 and TRBJ1-4; 7 positions agree with TRBD1. The germline CDR1 and CDR2 sequences are MGHDK and SYGVNS. This CDR3 region has 17 residues. As DNA, the CDR3 is TGTGCCAGCAGCGCAGGGGGGTCGAGCCGACCGCTGAAAAAACTATTTTTT. This encodes CASSAGGSSRPLKKLFF.

The rearrangement joins TRBV5-1 to TRBJ1-1; D might be TRBD1 (6 bases). Germline-derived CDR1 and CDR2 are SGHRS and YFSETQ. The ends were cut back, 3 bases at V and 4 bases at J, with 16 bases in the middle. This CDR3 is built from 15 residues. The CDR3 bases are TGCGCCAGCAGCTACAGAAGGGGGTTTGGCACTGAAGCTTTCTTT. Translation gives CASSYRRGFGTEAFF.

In its sample, this clone was seen once. The V gene is TRBV7-9, the J gene TRBJ2-3, with 7 bases fitting TRBD1. Germline V lookup: CDR1 SEHNR, CDR2 FQNEAQ (reference sequence). The CDR3 is 16 amino acids. Trimming at V came to 5 bases and at J to 0 bases, leaving 8 bases not matched to a gene. CDR3 sequence: CASSHTRGISTDTQYF. In DNA form, the CDR3 reads TGTGCCAGCAGCCACACCAGGGGGATTAGCACAGATACGCAGTATTTT.

The rearrangement links TRBV4-3 to TRBJ2-7; TRBD1 might be the D (6 bases). Germline CDR1 is LGHNA and CDR2 is YSLEER. V was cut by 2 bases and J by 2 bases, with 22 bases left in between. This CDR3 contains 18 residues. Written as DNA, the CDR3 is TGCGCCAGCAGCCAACACTGGACCCCGCCAGGGGTGACCTACGAGCAGTACTTC. Protein product: CASSQHWTPPGVTYEQYF.

To note about this clone: The junction departs from the called germline gene at one end, perhaps through a read error. The V call is TRBV7-7, the J call TRBJ2-1, with 11 bases aligning to TRBD2. Germline lookup yields CDR1 SSHAT and CDR2 FNYEAQ (reference sequence). This CDR3 spans 15 amino acids. The CDR3 here is CASSTRLAGRDEQFF. CDR3 bases: TGTGCTAGCAGCACCCGACTAGCGGGAAGGGATGAGCAGTTCTTC.

The rearrangement joins TRBV5-1 to TRBJ2-2; weak D call: TRBD1 (6 bases). The CDR3 sequence is 14 residues long. Germline V lookup: CDR1 SGHRS, CDR2 YFSETQ. Trimming shortened V by 4 bases and J by 1 base, and 8 bases separated the two germline ends. CDR3 in DNA: TGCGCCAGCAGCCGGGGACAGAACACCGGGGAGCTGTTTTTT. Its translation is CASSRGQNTGELFF. The complete variable domain, with remaining parts taken from reference TRBV5-1 and TRBJ2-2, reads KAGVTQTPRYLIKTRGQQVTLSCSPISGHRSVSWYQQTPGQGLQFLFEYFSETQRNKGNFPGRFSGRQFSNSRSEMNVSTLELGDSALYLCASSRGQNTGELFFGEGSRLTVL.

The rearrangement joins TRBV14 to TRBJ1-4; 7 nucleotides agree with TRBD1. The CDR3 extends over 17 amino acids. Per germline, CDR1 SGHDN and CDR2 FVKESK. V trimming: 0 bases; J trimming: 0 bases; junction bases outside the gene matches: 4. The CDR3 loop reads CASSQDPTGPTNEKLFF. As DNA, the CDR3 is TGTGCCAGCAGCCAAGACCCGACAGGGCCAACTAATGAAAAACTGTTTTTT.

About this clone: The junction differs from germline at one of its ends, possibly a read error. The chain employs TRBV4-3 and TRBJ2-1; the match to TRBD2 covers 9 bases. The CDR3 extends over 13 amino acids. The V gene's germline CDR1 is LGHNA and CDR2 YSLEER. The CDR3 sequence is CASSQVGLAGRLF. CDR3 coding DNA: TGCGCCAGCAGCCAAGTTGGTCTAGCGGGAAGGCTCTTC.

This clone was counted once. The chain links TRBV7-9 to TRBJ2-5; 8 bases line up with TRBD1. This CDR3 comprises 15 residues. Germline V CDR1 and CDR2: SEHNR, FQNEAQ (reference sequence). Trimming cost V 4 bases and J 6 bases; bases outside gene matches: 10. The CDR3 DNA is TGTGCCAGCAGCTCCCCAGACAGGGGCGCCCAGACCCAGTACTTC. Translated: CASSSPDRGAQTQYF.

The V gene is TRBV7-7, the J gene TRBJ2-1; 10 bases match TRBD2. This CDR3 has 15 amino acids. Trimming cost V 5 bases and J 8 bases; bases outside gene matches: 9. The V gene's germline CDR1 is SSHAT and CDR2 FNYEAQ (reference sequence). DNA of the CDR3: TGTGCCAGCAGCCATTCTAGCGGGAGTAAGTATGAGCAGTTCTTC. Amino acids: CASSHSSGSKYEQFF.